The 14 T cell receptor beta chains below all came from one sample that was sequenced in a study of blood T cell repertoires in COVID-19. This table comes from immunoSEQ multiplex PCR, and its TCRdb copy is limited to in-frame clones, with some not included. The sample shows about 280,000 clones, 70% to 90% of them seen only once. Specimen: PBMCs or T cells enriched from blood (not recorded which). Receptor source: a woman in her thirties or forties who had recovered from COVID-19.

This rearrangement joins TRBV19 to TRBJ2-3; 7 bases map to TRBD2. V gave up 0 bases and J gave up 2 bases; unmatched junction bases: 2. This CDR3 has 15 amino acids. Germline V gives CDR1 LNHDA, CDR2 SQIVND (reference sequence). This CDR3 is CASSIDSGTTDTQYF. In nucleotides, the CDR3 is TGTGCCAGTAGTATAGACAGCGGGACCACAGATACGCAGTATTTT.

This clone was counted once. The genes are TRBV30 and TRBJ2-7; D is possibly TRBD2 (6 bases). From germline, CDR1 is GTSNPN and CDR2 SVGIG (reference sequence). The CDR3 loop spans 16 amino acids. Trimming stripped 0 bases from V and 7 bases from J, with 22 bases between. In nucleotides, the CDR3 is TGTGCCTGGAGTGTCCCCCGACTAGGGCGTGCGAGGGAGCAGTACTTC. Residues: CAWSVPRLGRAREQYF.

This chain joins TRBV5-4 and TRBJ2-1; 11 bases are a match to TRBD2. Germline-derived CDR1 and CDR2 are SGHNT and YYREEE (reference sequence). V was pared by 6 bases and J by 9 bases, with 11 bases of the junction left unmatched. The length of the CDR3 is 15 residues. The CDR3 DNA reads TGTGCCAGCACCTGGGGACTAGCGGTGAGTGGTGAGCAGTTCTTC. This gives the protein CASTWGLAVSGEQFF.

The genes are TRBV27 and TRBJ2-1, with 11 bases that match TRBD2. The CDR3 contains 19 residues. CDR1 is MNHEY and CDR2 is SMNVEV in the germline V gene (reference sequence). The trim removed 6 bases at V and 9 bases at J, leaving 22 bases unmatched. Here the CDR3 reads CASRTYSGRVPLWEGEQFF. The CDR3, as DNA: TGTGCCAGCAGAACGTATAGCGGGAGGGTGCCCCTTTGGGAGGGTGAGCAGTTCTTC.

J is TRBJ1-2 and V is TRBV15, with TRBD1 identical over 7 bases. The ends lost 0 bases at V and 0 bases at J; junction bases unmatched: 13. The V gene's germline CDR1 is LNHNV and CDR2 YYDKDF (reference sequence). The CDR3 is made up of 19 amino acids. Here the CDR3 reads CATSRDLRDRAPSNYGYTF. For the CDR3, the DNA is TGTGCCACCAGCAGAGATCTCCGAGACAGGGCCCCTTCTAACTATGGCTACACCTTC.

This clone was found once. The V call is TRBV5-6, the J call TRBJ1-2; a possible D gene is TRBD1 (5 bases). Germline CDR1 is SGHDT and CDR2 is YYEEEE. The ends were cut back, 4 bases at V and 8 bases at J, with 21 bases in the middle. This CDR3 spans 15 amino acids. CDR3 protein: CASSGRGLYLGGYTF. The CDR3 DNA sequence: TGTGCCAGCAGCGGGAGGGGACTATACTTGGGCGGCTACACCTTC.

In this sample, this clone turned up once. This sequence joins TRBV11-2 and TRBJ2-1, with D possibly being TRBD2 (6 bases). Trimming took off 1 base at V and 6 bases at J, with 13 bases between the two ends. This CDR3 is 15 amino acids long. Germline V gene sequence: CDR1 SGHAT, CDR2 FQNNGV. CDR3 protein: CASSLGRDRFNEQFF. The CDR3 DNA reads as TGTGCCAGCAGCTTAGGGCGGGACCGCTTCAATGAGCAGTTCTTC. Based on the CDR3 plus reference TRBV11-2 and TRBJ2-1, the full variable domain is EAGVAQSPRYKIIEKRQSVAFWCNPISGHATLYWYQQILGQGPKLLIQFQNNGVVDDSQLPKDRFSAERLKGVDSTLKIQPAKLEDSAVYLCASSLGRDRFNEQFFGPGTRLTVL.

This clone was picked up one time. The rearrangement uses TRBV6-2 or TRBV6-3 and TRBJ2-7, with D unresolved. The CDR3 totals 14 residues. V dropped 5 bases and J dropped 2 bases, with 13 bases sitting between them. CDR1 MNHEY and CDR2 SVGEGT come from the germline V gene. CDR3 sequence (DNA): TGTGCCAGCAGTCCATCCCGCCCAGCCTACGAGCAGTACTTC. It yields the protein CASSPSRPAYEQYF.

This chain links TRBV3-1 (or the pseudogene TRBV3-2) with TRBJ2-7, with D perhaps matching TRBD1 (5 bases). Germline assignment: CDR1 LGHDT and CDR2 YNNKEL (reference sequence). V was pared by 1 base and J by 9 bases, with 10 bases between. The CDR3 spans 12 residues. The CDR3 is CASSQGWGGQYF. The CDR3 nucleotides are TGTGCCAGCAGCCAAGGATGGGGCGGGCAGTACTTC.

CDR3 nucleotide sequence: TGTGCCAGCAGCTTAAGGGGAGGTACAGGGGTATCCTACGAGCAGTACTTC. Translating it yields CASSLRGGTGVSYEQYF. This chain links TRBV7-2 with TRBJ2-7; a possible D gene is TRBD1 (7 bases). Germline CDR1 SGHTA, CDR2 FQGNSA. Trimming stripped 2 bases from V and 1 base from J, with 18 bases between. This CDR3 contains 17 residues.

The sample holds one count of this clone. The chain is built from TRBV4-1 and TRBJ2-5; 9 nucleotides match TRBD2. The CDR3 consists of 17 residues. The V and J ends lost 0 bases and 5 bases, in that order; junction bases with no gene match: 10. In germline, CDR1 is MGHRA, CDR2 YSYEKL. CDR3 residues: CASSQEGAASGRETQYF. The CDR3 DNA reads as TGCGCCAGCAGCCAAGAAGGGGCTGCCAGCGGGAGGGAGACCCAGTACTTC.

The chain has TRBV5-8 and TRBJ1-2; TRBD1 aligns across 10 bases. V was clipped by 3 bases and J by 8 bases; unmatched bases: 13. This CDR3 spans 16 amino acids. The V gene's germline CDR1 is SGHTS and CDR2 YDEGEE. The CDR3 is CASSSGQGVIQLGYTF. CDR3 coding DNA: TGTGCCAGCAGCTCCGGACAGGGGGTGATTCAGTTAGGCTACACCTTC.

The rearrangement joins TRBV28 to TRBJ2-1; 7 bases map to TRBD2. The trim removed 5 bases at V and 8 bases at J, leaving 0 bases unmatched. Germline V lookup: CDR1 MDHEN, CDR2 SYDVKM. The CDR3 has 11 residues. The CDR3 is CASSTSDEQFF. CDR3 sequence (DNA): TGTGCCAGCAGTACTAGCGATGAGCAGTTCTTC. The whole variable domain, remainder taken from reference TRBV28 and TRBJ2-1, is DVKVTQSSRYLVKRTGEKVFLECVQDMDHENMFWYRQDPGLGLRLIYFSYDVKMKEKGDIPEGYSVSREKKERFSLILESASTNQTSMYLCASSTSDEQFFGPGTRLTVL.

This clone has just one count. V gene TRBV2 combines with J gene TRBJ1-2; TRBD1 is a possible D gene (6 bases). Germline V gene data show CDR1 as SNHLY and CDR2 as FYNNEI. The length of the CDR3 is 14 residues. The V and J ends lost 8 bases and 3 bases respectively, with 16 bases between them. In nucleotides, the CDR3 is TGTGCCAGCGGAGCGGACAGCGTTTACTATGGCTACACCTTC. Amino acid sequence: CASGADSVYYGYTF.